These T cell receptor beta chains were read from a single sample in a study of breast tumors, draining lymph nodes, adjacent tissues. Using its own MiXCR run on the multiplex PCR reads, TCRdb lists one record per CDR3 protein. The sample records under 110,000 distinct CDR3 sequences, 30% being singletons. The material sequenced was axillary lymph node tissue. These receptors were collected from a female donor with breast cancer. Some clones in this sample may be carry-over from other donors' samples. The CDR3 runs from the conserved cysteine through the conserved F or W. Fields, in order: D gene, J gene, V gene, clone size, CDR3 DNA, CDR3 protein. The D gene is left open where the match is weak. Clone size, where shown, is once, few, many, or a class for clones that have expanded.

D: NA
J: TRBJ2-6
V: TRBV30
size: few
DNA: TGTGCCTGGACCACGGACAACTCTGGGGCCAACGTCCTGACTTTC
CDR3: CAWTTDNSGANVLTF

D: TRBD2
J: TRBJ2-3
V: TRBV27
size: NA
DNA: TGTGCCAGCAGTCCCCAGCGGGGGGGCTGGGCTGGCACAGATACGCAGTATTTT
CDR3: CASSPQRGGWAGTDTQYF

D: TRBD1
J: TRBJ2-3
V: TRBV9
size: many
DNA: TGTGCCAGCAGCTTCACAGGGGGCATAACAGATACGCAGTATTTT
CDR3: CASSFTGGITDTQYF

D: TRBD1
J: TRBJ2-3
V: TRBV20-1
size: NA
DNA: TGCAGTGCTAGGAGACAGGGGGCGGATACGCAGTATTTT
CDR3: CSARRQGADTQYF

D: NA
J: TRBJ1-2
V: TRBV7-9
size: many
DNA: TGTGCCAGCAGCTTCGGGTTCAGTGGCTACACCTTC
CDR3: CASSFGFSGYTF

D: NA
J: TRBJ1-2
V: TRBV18
size: many
DNA: TGTGCCAGCTCACTATTAACAGGGAAAGGGCACTATGGCTACACCTTC
CDR3: CASSLLTGKGHYGYTF

D: TRBD2
J: TRBJ2-7
V: TRBV6-5
size: many
DNA: TGTGCCAGCAGCCCTACTAGCGGCTCCTACGAGCAGTACTTC
CDR3: CASSPTSGSYEQYF

D: TRBD2
J: TRBJ2-3
V: TRBV11-2
size: many
DNA: TGTGCCAGCAGATACGAGCGGGGGGGCCTGTATTTT
CDR3: CASRYERGGLYF

D: TRBD2
J: TRBJ2-4
V: TRBV4-3
size: few
DNA: TGCGCCAGCAGCCAAGTTGGTAGCGGGGGGGCAAGGGTAAGAGCCAAAAACATTCAGTACTTC
CDR3: CASSQVGSGGARVRAKNIQYF

D: TRBD2
J: TRBJ2-1
V: TRBV6-5
size: many
DNA: TGTGCCAGCAGTTACAGCGGGGGGGCTACCTACAATGAGCAGTTCTTC
CDR3: CASSYSGGATYNEQFF

D: TRBD1
J: TRBJ1-1
V: TRBV19
size: NA
DNA: TGTGCCAATAGTATGCAGGGGGCGCGTACTGAAGCTTTCTTT
CDR3: CANSMQGARTEAFF

D: TRBD1
J: TRBJ2-1
V: TRBV5-1
size: many
DNA: TGCGCCAGCAGCTTGTGGACAGGGGACAATGAGCAGTTCTTC
CDR3: CASSLWTGDNEQFF

D: TRBD1
J: TRBJ1-5
V: TRBV29-1
size: many
DNA: TGCAGCAAGCCTTCGCACAGGGGGTTTGCTCAGCCCCAGCATTTT
CDR3: CSKPSHRGFAQPQHF

D: TRBD2
J: TRBJ2-2
V: TRBV7-3
size: many
DNA: TGTGCCAGCAGCCCTAGCGGATCCACCGGGGAGCTGTTTTTT
CDR3: CASSPSGSTGELFF

D: TRBD2
J: TRBJ2-7
V: TRBV20-1
size: many
DNA: TGCAGTGCTAGATCCGGGACTAGCGGGAATCAGCAGTACTTC
CDR3: CSARSGTSGNQQYF

D: TRBD2
J: TRBJ2-5
V: TRBV10-3
size: NA
DNA: TGTGCCATCAGTCCCCAAAAACCCGGACTAGCAGTTCAAGGGACCCAGTACTTC
CDR3: CAISPQKPGLAVQGTQYF

D: NA
J: TRBJ1-2
V: TRBV7-3
size: many
DNA: TGTGCCAGCAGGTCGAGCGGGGACGATGGCTACACCTTC
CDR3: CASRSSGDDGYTF

D: NA
J: TRBJ2-1
V: TRBV25-1
size: many
DNA: TGTGCCAGCAGTGCGGGAGAGGCCAATGAGCAGTTCTTC
CDR3: CASSAGEANEQFF

D: NA
J: TRBJ1-3
V: TRBV28
size: many
DNA: TGTGCCAGCAGCCCAAGGAGCTCTGGAAACACCATATATTTT
CDR3: CASSPRSSGNTIYF

D: TRBD1
J: TRBJ1-4
V: TRBV19
size: many
DNA: TGTGCCAGTAGTGCGGAGGGGGCTGAGGAAAAACTGTTTTTT
CDR3: CASSAEGAEEKLFF

D: NA
J: TRBJ2-3
V: TRBV5-8
size: many
DNA: TGTGCCAGCAGCTCGACCAACACAGATACGCAGTATTTT
CDR3: CASSSTNTDTQYF

D: NA
J: TRBJ2-3
V: TRBV5-1
size: many
DNA: TGCGCCAGCAGCGCCCTGGGAAGGGTGGGCACAGATACGCAGTATTTT
CDR3: CASSALGRVGTDTQYF

D: TRBD1
J: TRBJ1-2
V: TRBV7-2
size: once
DNA: TGTGCCAGCAGCCGCCCTCCGGGACAGGGCTTTTCTGGCCACACCTTC
CDR3: CASSRPPGQGFSGHTF

D: TRBD1
J: TRBJ1-3
V: TRBV7-2
size: many
DNA: TGTGCCAGCAGCTTAGTGGGGACAGGGCACTTAAACACCATATATTTT
CDR3: CASSLVGTGHLNTIYF

D: TRBD1
J: TRBJ2-3
V: TRBV5-1
size: many
DNA: TGCGCCAGCAGCCAACAGGGGCCCGCAGATACGCAGTATTTT
CDR3: CASSQQGPADTQYF

D: NA
J: TRBJ2-1
V: TRBV20-1
size: many
DNA: TGCAGTGCTAGAAGTCCAAGCTACAATGAGCAGTTCTTC
CDR3: CSARSPSYNEQFF

D: NA
J: TRBJ2-3
V: TRBV29-1
size: many
DNA: TGCAGCGCGGACAGTGGGCCAGATACGCAGTATTTT
CDR3: CSADSGPDTQYF

D: NA
J: TRBJ1-2
V: TRBV4-1
size: many
DNA: TGCGCCAGCAGCCAAACCTCGGGGACCGCCTATGGCTACACCTTC
CDR3: CASSQTSGTAYGYTF

D: NA
J: TRBJ1-2
V: TRBV9
size: many
DNA: TGTGCCAGCAGCAGGGAAACAGTCGGGGGCTACACCTTC
CDR3: CASSRETVGGYTF

D: NA
J: TRBJ1-6
V: TRBV6-1
size: NA
DNA: TGTGCCAGCAGTGTTCAGGGGCCGTCACCCCTCCACTTT
CDR3: CASSVQGPSPLHF

D: TRBD1
J: TRBJ2-3
V: TRBV7-2
size: NA
DNA: TGTGCCAGCGGCTTAAGGACAGGGGAAAACGAGCAGTATTTT
CDR3: CASGLRTGENEQYF

D: NA
J: TRBJ2-5
V: TRBV19
size: NA
DNA: TGTGCCAGTAGTAATCAGTTTCAAGAGACCCAGTACTTC
CDR3: CASSNQFQETQYF

D: TRBD1
J: TRBJ2-3
V: TRBV5-1
size: NA
DNA: TGCGCCAGCGGCCCCGGGACAGGAAACTACAATGAGCAGTATTTT
CDR3: CASGPGTGNYNEQYF

D: NA
J: TRBJ1-1
V: TRBV12-3/TRBV12-4
size: few
DNA: TGTGCCAGCACTCTGGGAAGCGGGCCGCAGTTTGTGATCACTGAAGCTTTCTTT
CDR3: CASTLGSGPQFVITEAFF

D: TRBD2
J: TRBJ2-5
V: TRBV6-5
size: many
DNA: TGTGCCAGCAGCACCGGGACTAGCGGGGGAGAGACCCAGTACTTC
CDR3: CASSTGTSGGETQYF

D: NA
J: TRBJ1-1
V: TRBV9
size: many
DNA: TGTGCCAGCAGCGCCCTCCCACGGGCTGAAGCTTTCTTT
CDR3: CASSALPRAEAFF

D: NA
J: TRBJ1-2
V: TRBV7-9
size: many
DNA: TGTGCCAGCAGTCATTCCTATACCGGGACGGTCTATGGCTACACCTTC
CDR3: CASSHSYTGTVYGYTF

D: NA
J: TRBJ2-7
V: TRBV13
size: NA
DNA: TGTGCCGGCAGCCTCCGCGGGTCCTACCCGAACTACGAGCAGTACTTC
CDR3: CAGSLRGSYPNYEQYF

D: NA
J: TRBJ1-2
V: TRBV20-1
size: once
DNA: TGCAGTGCTCACAAATCGGGTCTTCCTGTGGCCCGCTATGGCTACACCTTC
CDR3: CSAHKSGLPVARYGYTF

D: NA
J: TRBJ2-7
V: TRBV28
size: NA
DNA: TGTGCCAGCAGTTTCCCCCCCCAGTCCTACGAGCAGTACTTC
CDR3: CASSFPPQSYEQYF

D: TRBD2
J: TRBJ2-1
V: TRBV5-1
size: many
DNA: TGCGCCAGCAGCTTGGGGGGGGGGTCAATCGATGAGCAGTTCTTC
CDR3: CASSLGGGSIDEQFF

D: NA
J: TRBJ1-5
V: TRBV11-1
size: NA
DNA: TGTGCCAGCAGCTTAGGTGCGGGTAATCAGCCCCAGCATTTT
CDR3: CASSLGAGNQPQHF

D: NA
J: TRBJ2-6
V: TRBV19
size: NA
DNA: TGTGCCAGTAGTGCCGATGGGTCTGGGGCCAACGTCCTGACTTTC
CDR3: CASSADGSGANVLTF

D: NA
J: TRBJ2-7
V: TRBV30
size: many
DNA: TGTGCCTGGAAGGTGGTCCACGAGCAGTACTTC
CDR3: CAWKVVHEQYF

D: NA
J: TRBJ2-7
V: TRBV29-1
size: many
DNA: TGCAGCGCCGGGGAGCGGCTCTACGAGCAGTACTTC
CDR3: CSAGERLYEQYF

D: TRBD1
J: TRBJ2-2
V: TRBV19
size: many
DNA: TGTGCCACCCCTCAATCGACAGGGCATGGCACCGGGGAGCTGTTTTTT
CDR3: CATPQSTGHGTGELFF

D: TRBD1
J: TRBJ1-2
V: TRBV4-3
size: many
DNA: TGCGCCAGCAGGGACAGGGGGCGCGGGGATGGCTACACCTTC
CDR3: CASRDRGRGDGYTF

D: NA
J: TRBJ2-1
V: TRBV24-1
size: once
DNA: TGTGCCACTACAGGGCCCCCCTACAATGAGCAGTTCTTC
CDR3: CATTGPPYNEQFF

D: NA
J: TRBJ2-3
V: TRBV5-1
size: NA
DNA: TGCGCCAGCAGCTTGCCCTTAGGCAGCACAGATACGCAGTATTTT
CDR3: CASSLPLGSTDTQYF